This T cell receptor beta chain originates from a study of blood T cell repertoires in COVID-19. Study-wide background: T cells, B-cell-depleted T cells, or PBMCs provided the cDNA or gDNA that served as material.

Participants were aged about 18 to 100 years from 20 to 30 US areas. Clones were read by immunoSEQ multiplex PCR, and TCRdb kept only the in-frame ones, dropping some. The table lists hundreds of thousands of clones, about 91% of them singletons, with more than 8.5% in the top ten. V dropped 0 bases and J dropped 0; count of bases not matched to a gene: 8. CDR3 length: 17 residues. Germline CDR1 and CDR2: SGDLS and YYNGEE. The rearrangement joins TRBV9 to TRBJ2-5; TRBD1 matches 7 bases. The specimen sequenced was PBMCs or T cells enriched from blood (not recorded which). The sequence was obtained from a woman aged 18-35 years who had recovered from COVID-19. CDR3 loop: CASSVGGQSPYQETQYF. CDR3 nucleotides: TGTGCCAGCAGCGTAGGGGGACAGTCTCCGTACCAAGAGACCCAGTACTTC. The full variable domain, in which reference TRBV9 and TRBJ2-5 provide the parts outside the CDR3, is DSGVTQTPKHLITATGQRVTLRCSPRSGDLSVYWYQQSLDQGLQFLIQYYNGEERAKGNILERFSAQQFPDLHSELNLSSLELGDSALYFCASSVGGQSPYQETQYFGPGTRLLVL.